A single sample is the source of the 8 T cell receptor beta chains below, sequenced in a study of blood T cell repertoires in COVID-19. The table came from immunoSEQ multiplex PCR; TCRdb's copy has only in-frame clones and leaves some out. The sample lists fewer than 80,000 clones; 79% were seen once. Sequenced: peripheral blood. These receptors originate from a woman older than 75 with active or convalescent COVID-19.

The V and J genes are TRBV5-1 and TRBJ2-3; D remains ambiguous. CDR1 is SGHRS, CDR2 YFSETQ, per germline. Trimming pared 2 bases from V and 1 base from J, leaving 11 bases between. The CDR3 consists of 15 residues. CDR3 sequence: CASSFQVTGTDTQYF. The CDR3 nucleotides are TGCGCCAGCAGCTTCCAAGTAACTGGCACAGATACGCAGTATTTT.

This clone has more than one count but fewer than ten. V and J are TRBV2 and TRBJ2-1, with D perhaps matching TRBD2 (5 bases). V was clipped by 4 bases and J by 3 bases, with 16 bases between them. The CDR3 totals 16 residues. From germline, CDR1 is SNHLY and CDR2 FYNNEI. The CDR3 nucleotides read TGTGCCAGCAGTGTATTAGAGGGCCTCCACTACAATGAGCAGTTCTTC. This gives the protein CASSVLEGLHYNEQFF.

The table lists this clone with many counts. This chain uses TRBV19 with TRBJ2-2; D perhaps matches TRBD2 (6 bases). The germline gives CDR1 LNHDA, CDR2 SQIVND (reference sequence). CDR3 length: 17 residues. V lost 4 bases to trimming and J lost 2 bases, with 17 bases between them. The CDR3 nucleotides read TGTGCCAGTAGTACCCGGTCCGGGGGAATAAACACCGGGGAGCTGTTTTTT. Translating it yields CASSTRSGGINTGELFF. Full variable domain (remainder filled in from reference TRBV19 and TRBJ2-2): DGGITQSPKYLFRKEGQNVTLSCEQNLNHDAMYWYRQDPGQGLRLIYYSQIVNDFQKGDIAEGYSVSREKKESFPLTVTSAQKNPTAFYLCASSTRSGGINTGELFFGEGSRLTVL.

The chain carries TRBV5-5 and TRBJ1-5, with 9 bases fitting TRBD1. Germline CDR1 and CDR2: SGHKS and YYEKEE (reference sequence). The V gene end was trimmed by 5 bases and the J gene end by 4 bases; junction bases not matched to a gene: 13. This CDR3 spans 17 amino acids. The CDR3 sequence is CASRETGGDFYNQPQHF. CDR3 coding DNA: TGTGCCAGCAGAGAAACAGGGGGCGATTTCTATAATCAGCCCCAGCATTTT.

The chain joins TRBV5-6 to TRBJ2-5; tentatively, D is TRBD2 (5 bases). The CDR3 consists of 15 residues. The V end was cut by 2 bases, the J end by 0 bases, with 11 bases between. Germline V gene data show CDR1 as SGHDT and CDR2 as YYEEEE. The CDR3 here is CASSLPGNYQETQYF. DNA of the CDR3: TGTGCCAGCAGCTTACCCGGGAATTACCAAGAGACCCAGTACTTC.

V and J are TRBV6-4 and TRBJ2-2, with 7 bases fitting TRBD1. Germline CDR1 MRHNA, CDR2 SNTAGT. J lost 3 bases, V lost 6 bases, and 7 bases had no gene match. This CDR3 has 15 residues. The CDR3 is CASRRDRDYTGELFF. In DNA form, the CDR3 reads TGTGCCAGCAGGCGAGACAGGGATTACACCGGGGAGCTGTTTTTT.

This clone was seen a single time. CDR3 nucleotide sequence: TGCGCCAGCAGCCAGGCGACAGGGCTCGAGCAGTACTTC. This encodes CASSQATGLEQYF. The rearrangement uses TRBV4-3 and TRBJ2-7; 7 nucleotides line up with TRBD1. CDR1 is LGHNA and CDR2 is YSLEER in the germline V gene. The ends lost 3 bases at V and 6 bases at J; junction bases unmatched: 5. The length of the CDR3 is 13 residues.

V is TRBV27 and J is TRBJ2-7; 8 bases map to TRBD1. The CDR3 runs 14 residues. CDR1 and CDR2 from the germline V gene are MNHEY and SMNVEV (reference sequence). J lost 0 bases, V lost 6 bases, and 4 bases had no gene match. CDR3 nucleotide sequence: TGTGCCAGCAGAAAACAGGGGGGCTCCTACGAGCAGTACTTC. Protein sequence: CASRKQGGSYEQYF.